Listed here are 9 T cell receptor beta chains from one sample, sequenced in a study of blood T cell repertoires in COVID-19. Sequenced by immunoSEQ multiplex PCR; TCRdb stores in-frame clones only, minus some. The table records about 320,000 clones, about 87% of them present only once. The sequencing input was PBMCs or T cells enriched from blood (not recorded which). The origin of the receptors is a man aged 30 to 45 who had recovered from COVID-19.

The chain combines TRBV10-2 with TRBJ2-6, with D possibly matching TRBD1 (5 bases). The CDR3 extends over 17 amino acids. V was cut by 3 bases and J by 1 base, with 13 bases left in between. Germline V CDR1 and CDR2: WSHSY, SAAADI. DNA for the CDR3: TGCGCCAGCAGTGAAGGCAGGGCAGTTTCTGGGGCCAACGTCCTGACTTTC. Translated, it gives CASSEGRAVSGANVLTF.

DNA for the CDR3: TGTGCCAGCAGTTCGGTGGGCGCCTACGAGCAGTACTTC. Translated: CASSSVGAYEQYF. This chain joins TRBV12-3 or TRBV12-4 and TRBJ2-7, with no clear D. Trimming shortened V by 4 bases and J by 2 bases, and 9 bases separated the two germline ends. The CDR3 contains 13 residues.

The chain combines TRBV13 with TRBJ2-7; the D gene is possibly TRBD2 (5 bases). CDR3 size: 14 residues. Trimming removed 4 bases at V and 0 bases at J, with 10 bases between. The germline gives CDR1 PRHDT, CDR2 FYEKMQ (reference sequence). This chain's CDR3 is CASSYGVPSYEQYF. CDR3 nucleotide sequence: TGTGCCAGCAGCTACGGGGTGCCCTCCTACGAGCAGTACTTC.

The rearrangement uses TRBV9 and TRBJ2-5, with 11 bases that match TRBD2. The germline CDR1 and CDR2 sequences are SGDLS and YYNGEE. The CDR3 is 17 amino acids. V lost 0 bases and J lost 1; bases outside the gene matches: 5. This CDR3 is CASSVGLLAGGQETQYF. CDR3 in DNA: TGTGCCAGCAGCGTAGGCCTCCTAGCGGGGGGCCAAGAGACCCAGTACTTC.

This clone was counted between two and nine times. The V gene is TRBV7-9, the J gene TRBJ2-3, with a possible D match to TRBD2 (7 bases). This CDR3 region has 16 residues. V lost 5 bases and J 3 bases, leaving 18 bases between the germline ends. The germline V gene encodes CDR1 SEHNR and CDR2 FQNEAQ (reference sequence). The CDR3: CASSLGGELKTDTQYF. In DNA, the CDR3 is TGTGCCAGCAGCCTAGGGGGGGAGTTGAAAACAGATACGCAGTATTTT.

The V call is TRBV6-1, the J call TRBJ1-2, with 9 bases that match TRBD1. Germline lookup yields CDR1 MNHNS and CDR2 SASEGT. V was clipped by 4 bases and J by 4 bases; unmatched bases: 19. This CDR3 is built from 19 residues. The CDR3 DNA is TGTGCCAGCAGTGTCACCAGTTTCTTTCCCGAGGACAGGGGCTATGGCTACACCTTC. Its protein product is CASSVTSFFPEDRGYGYTF.

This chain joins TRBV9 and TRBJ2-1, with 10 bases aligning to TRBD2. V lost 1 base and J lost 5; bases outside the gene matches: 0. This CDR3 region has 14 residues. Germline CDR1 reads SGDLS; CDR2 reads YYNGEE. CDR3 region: CASSVSGGDNEQFF. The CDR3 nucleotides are TGTGCCAGCAGCGTAAGCGGGGGGGACAATGAGCAGTTCTTC.

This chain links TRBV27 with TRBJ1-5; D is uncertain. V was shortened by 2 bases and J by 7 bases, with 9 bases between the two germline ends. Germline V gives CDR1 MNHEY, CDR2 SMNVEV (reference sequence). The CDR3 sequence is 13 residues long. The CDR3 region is CASSLNREQPQHF. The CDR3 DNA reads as TGTGCCAGCAGTTTAAATCGGGAACAGCCCCAGCATTTT.

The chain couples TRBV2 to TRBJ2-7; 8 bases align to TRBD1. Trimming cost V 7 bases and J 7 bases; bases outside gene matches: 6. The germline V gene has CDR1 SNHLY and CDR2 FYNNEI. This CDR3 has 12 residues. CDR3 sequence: CASNAGTGEQYF. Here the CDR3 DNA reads TGTGCCAGCAACGCCGGGACAGGAGAGCAGTACTTC. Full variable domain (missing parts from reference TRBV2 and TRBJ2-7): EPEVTQTPSHQVTQMGQEVILRCVPISNHLYFYWYRQILGQKVEFLVSFYNNEISEKSEIFDDQFSVERPDGSNFTLKIRSTKLEDSAMYFCASNAGTGEQYFGPGTRLTVT.